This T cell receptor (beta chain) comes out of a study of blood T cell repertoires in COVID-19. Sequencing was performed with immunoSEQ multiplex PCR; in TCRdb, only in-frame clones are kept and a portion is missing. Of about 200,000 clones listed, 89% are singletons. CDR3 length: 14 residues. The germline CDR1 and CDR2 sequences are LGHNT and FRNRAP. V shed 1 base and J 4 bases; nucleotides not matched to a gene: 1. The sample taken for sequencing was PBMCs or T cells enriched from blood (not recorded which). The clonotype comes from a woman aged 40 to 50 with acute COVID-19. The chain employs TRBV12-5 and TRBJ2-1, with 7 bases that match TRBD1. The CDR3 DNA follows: TGTGCTAGTGGTTTGGGGGACAGATACAATGAGCAGTTCTTC. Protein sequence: CASGLGDRYNEQFF.